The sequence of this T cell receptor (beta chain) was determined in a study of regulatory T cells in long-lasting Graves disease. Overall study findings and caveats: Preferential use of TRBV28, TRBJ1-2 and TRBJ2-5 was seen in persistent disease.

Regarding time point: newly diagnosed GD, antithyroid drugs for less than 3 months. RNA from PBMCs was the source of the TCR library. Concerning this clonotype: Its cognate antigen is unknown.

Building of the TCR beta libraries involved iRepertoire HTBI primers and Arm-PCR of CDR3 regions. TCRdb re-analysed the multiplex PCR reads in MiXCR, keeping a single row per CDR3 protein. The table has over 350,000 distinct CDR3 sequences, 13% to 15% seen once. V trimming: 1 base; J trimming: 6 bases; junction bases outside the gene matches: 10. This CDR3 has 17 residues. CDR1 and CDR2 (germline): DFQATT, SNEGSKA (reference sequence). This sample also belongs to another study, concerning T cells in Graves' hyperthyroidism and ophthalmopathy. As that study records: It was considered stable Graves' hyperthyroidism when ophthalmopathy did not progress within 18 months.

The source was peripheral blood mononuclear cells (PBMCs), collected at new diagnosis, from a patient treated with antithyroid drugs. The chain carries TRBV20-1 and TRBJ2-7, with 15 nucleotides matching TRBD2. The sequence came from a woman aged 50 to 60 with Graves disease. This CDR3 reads CSARGGLAGGPRSEQYF. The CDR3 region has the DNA TGCAGTGCTAGAGGGGGACTAGCGGGAGGCCCCCGTTCCGAGCAGTACTTC.